The rows below give T cell receptor beta chains drawn from one sample of a study of T cells in Graves' hyperthyroidism and ophthalmopathy. A single record per CDR3 protein comes from TCRdb applying MiXCR to the multiplex PCR reads. The sample yields a few hundred thousand distinct CDR3 sequences, around 22% seen once. The source material was blood. Receptor source: a man aged 25 to 40 with Graves' ophthalmopathy. Each CDR3 is given with its conserved first and last residue. The order of the fields is clone size, V gene, D gene, J gene, CDR3 protein, CDR3 DNA. A D gene is named only where the DNA matches it firmly. Where a row states a size, it is once, few, many or the class of an expanded clone; other rows omit it.

>many|TRBV11-1|TRBD2|TRBJ2-1
CASSLGVGLAVNEQFF
TGTGCCAGCAGCTTAGGGGTGGGTCTAGCGGTCAATGAGCAGTTCTTC
>-|TRBV5-8|TRBD2|TRBJ2-5
CASSFGAGGQETQYF
TGTGCCAGCAGCTTTGGAGCGGGAGGGCAAGAGACCCAGTACTTC
>many|TRBV3-1|-|TRBJ2-1
CASSQGTRGTEQFF
TGTGCCAGCAGCCAAGGAACCAGGGGTACTGAGCAGTTCTTC
>few|TRBV11-3|TRBD2|TRBJ2-2
CASSLRLADGELFF
TGTGCCAGCAGCTTGAGACTAGCGGACGGGGAGCTGTTTTTT
>-|TRBV6-1|-|TRBJ2-7
CASSEAPESYEQYF
TGTGCCAGCAGTGAAGCACCAGAGTCCTACGAGCAGTACTTC
>-|TRBV12-3/TRBV12-4|-|TRBJ2-1
CASTLTGITYNEQFF
TGTGCCAGCACTCTTACAGGGATAACCTACAATGAGCAGTTCTTC
>-|TRBV10-3|TRBD2|TRBJ2-1
CAISESAGGLNEQFF
TGTGCCATCAGTGAGTCGGCGGGAGGGCTCAATGAGCAGTTCTTC
>few|TRBV3-1|TRBD2|TRBJ2-1
CASSQDLGGRAYNEQFF
TGTGCCAGCAGCCAAGATCTGGGCGGGAGGGCCTACAATGAGCAGTTCTTC
>-|TRBV27|-|TRBJ1-2
CASSPTAFYGYTF
TGTGCCAGCAGTCCTACAGCCTTCTATGGCTACACCTTC
>many|TRBV2|TRBD1|TRBJ1-1
CASRPPAGFGQENTEAFF
TGTGCCAGCAGGCCTCCAGCAGGGTTCGGACAGGAGAACACTGAAGCTTTCTTT
>few|TRBV28|TRBD1|TRBJ1-2
CASSSPGTVAYGYTF
TGTGCCAGCAGTTCCCCCGGGACAGTGGCCTATGGCTACACCTTC
>few|TRBV13|TRBD1|TRBJ2-1
CASSLTGTGYNEQFF
TGTGCCAGCAGCTTAACCGGGACAGGGTACAATGAGCAGTTCTTC
>-|TRBV3-1|TRBD1|TRBJ1-2
CASSYGTGHLYGYTF
TGTGCCAGCAGTTACGGGACAGGGCACCTCTATGGCTACACCTTC
>-|TRBV11-3|TRBD2|TRBJ2-1
CASSFAGEEYNEQFF
TGTGCCAGCAGCTTTGCGGGAGAGGAGTACAATGAGCAGTTCTTC
>-|TRBV12-3/TRBV12-4|TRBD2|TRBJ2-1
CASKLLAGDEQFF
TGTGCCAGCAAGTTACTAGCGGGAGATGAGCAGTTCTTC
>many|TRBV6-1|-|TRBJ1-1
CASRYDRSTEAFF
TGTGCCAGCAGATACGACAGAAGCACTGAAGCTTTCTTT
>many|TRBV30|-|TRBJ1-1
CASKGGSEAFF
TGTGCCTCCAAGGGGGGATCTGAAGCTTTCTTT
>many|TRBV6-1|-|TRBJ2-1
CASKGTAREQFF
TGTGCCAGCAAAGGGACCGCCCGTGAGCAGTTCTTC
>many|TRBV7-7|TRBD1|TRBJ2-2
CASSLEDRVRTGELFF
TGTGCTAGCAGCTTAGAGGACAGGGTCAGGACCGGGGAGCTGTTTTTT
>many|TRBV6-1|TRBD1|TRBJ2-3
CASQRDRGTQYF
TGTGCCAGCCAGCGGGACAGGGGGACGCAGTATTTT
>-|TRBV6-1|TRBD1|TRBJ1-1
CASSVRTGKNTEAFF
TGTGCCAGCAGTGTCCGGACAGGGAAGAACACTGAAGCTTTCTTT
>-|TRBV7-9|TRBD2|TRBJ2-1
CASSSTGLAATYNEQFF
TGTGCCAGCAGCTCGACGGGACTAGCAGCAACCTACAATGAGCAGTTCTTC
>-|TRBV10-3|-|TRBJ2-7
CAISERGMPPREQYF
TGTGCCATCAGTGAGCGGGGGATGCCTCCTCGTGAGCAGTACTTC
>few|TRBV9|-|TRBJ2-1
CASSVGASSYNEQFF
TGTGCCAGCAGCGTAGGCGCTAGCTCCTACAATGAGCAGTTCTTC
>few|TRBV7-9|-|TRBJ2-1
CASSLGRGLYNEQFF
TGTGCCAGCAGCTTAGGGAGGGGGCTTTACAATGAGCAGTTCTTC
>-|TRBV15|-|TRBJ2-4
CTTSSPPKSTGQRAAKNIQYF
TGTACCACCAGCAGCCCCCCGAAGAGCACGGGGCAACGGGCAGCCAAAAACATTCAGTACTTC
>many|TRBV11-3|-|TRBJ1-1
CASSLVIQSEAFF
TGTGCCAGCAGCTTAGTCATCCAGAGTGAAGCTTTCTTT
>-|TRBV11-1|-|TRBJ2-7
CASSSQLGNPYEQYF
TGTGCCAGCAGCTCCCAACTAGGGAATCCCTACGAGCAGTACTTC
>-|TRBV27|TRBD1|TRBJ1-6
CASSFSPRTGGTPLHF
TGTGCCAGCAGTTTCTCCCCCCGGACAGGGGGGACACCCCTCCACTTT
>few|TRBV2|-|TRBJ2-6
CASKESGANVLTF
TGTGCCAGCAAAGAGTCTGGGGCCAACGTCCTGACTTTC
>-|TRBV6-1|-|TRBJ1-2
CASSSDGQSNTF
TGTGCCAGCAGTTCCGACGGGCAGTCTAACACCTTC
>few|TRBV11-2|-|TRBJ2-7
CASSQSSPSGYEQYF
TGTGCCAGCAGTCAGAGTTCCCCGAGCGGCTACGAGCAGTACTTC
>-|TRBV12-3/TRBV12-4|-|TRBJ1-1
CASSLGPTEAFF
TGTGCCAGCAGTTTGGGGCCAACTGAAGCTTTCTTT
>-|TRBV6-2/TRBV6-3|-|TRBJ2-3
CASSPGTSIPDTQYF
TGTGCCAGCAGCCCCGGGACTTCTATCCCAGATACGCAGTATTTT
>many|TRBV20-1|-|TRBJ2-7
CSAAGRGRSYEQYF
TGCAGTGCTGCGGGCCGGGGGAGGTCCTACGAGCAGTACTTC
>few|TRBV30|-|TRBJ2-2
CACQGCWGAGELFF
TGTGCCTGCCAGGGGTGCTGGGGAGCCGGGGAGCTGTTTTTT
>few|TRBV7-2|TRBD2|TRBJ2-5
CASSTGTTAYGGQYF
TGTGCCAGCAGCACCGGGACTACGGCTTATGGTGGCCAGTACTTC
>-|TRBV2|TRBD2|TRBJ2-3
CASRRTSGRAGTQYF
TGTGCCAGCAGGCGCACTAGCGGGAGGGCGGGCACGCAGTATTTT
>many|TRBV6-5|TRBD1|TRBJ2-7
CASSYSGQSSEQYF
TGTGCCAGCAGTTACTCGGGACAGTCTAGCGAGCAGTACTTC
>-|TRBV6-1|TRBD1|TRBJ2-7
CASSRARTGGASEQYF
TGTGCCAGCAGTCGGGCTAGGACAGGGGGGGCCTCCGAGCAGTACTTC